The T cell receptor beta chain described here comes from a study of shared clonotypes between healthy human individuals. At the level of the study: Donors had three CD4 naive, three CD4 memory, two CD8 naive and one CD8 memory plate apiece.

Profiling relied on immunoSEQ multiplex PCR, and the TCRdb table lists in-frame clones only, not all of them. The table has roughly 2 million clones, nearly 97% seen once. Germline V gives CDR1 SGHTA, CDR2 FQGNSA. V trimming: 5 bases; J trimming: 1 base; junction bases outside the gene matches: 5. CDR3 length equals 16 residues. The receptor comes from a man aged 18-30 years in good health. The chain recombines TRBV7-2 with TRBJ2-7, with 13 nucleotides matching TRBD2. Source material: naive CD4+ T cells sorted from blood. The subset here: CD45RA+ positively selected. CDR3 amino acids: CASSLGLAGVSYEQYF. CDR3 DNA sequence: TGTGCCAGCAGCCTCGGACTAGCGGGAGTATCCTACGAGCAGTACTTC.